One TCR beta chain is described in this entry. Participants were aged about 18 to 100 years from more than 20 US areas. These data originate in a study of blood T cell repertoires in COVID-19. The germline gives CDR1 SNHLY, CDR2 FYNNEI. This CDR3 contains 17 residues. The ends lost 1 base at V and 0 bases at J; junction bases unmatched: 7. The assay was immunoSEQ multiplex PCR, and TCRdb's table has in-frame clones only and misses some. The profile shows hundreds of thousands of clones, around 90% of them singletons. The chain carries TRBV2 and TRBJ2-3; TRBD1 aligns across 7 bases. The sequencing sample was made of PBMCs or T cells enriched from blood (not recorded which). This clonotype was sampled from a young man who had recovered from COVID-19. The CDR3 is CASSEVWQGVSTDTQYF. CDR3 coding DNA: TGTGCCAGCAGTGAAGTTTGGCAGGGGGTTAGCACAGATACGCAGTATTTT. The full variable domain, its missing parts supplied by reference TRBV2 and TRBJ2-3, is EPEVTQTPSHQVTQMGQEVILRCVPISNHLYFYWYRQILGQKVEFLVSFYNNEISEKSEIFDDQFSVERPDGSNFTLKIRSTKLEDSAMYFCASSEVWQGVSTDTQYFGPGTRLTVL.